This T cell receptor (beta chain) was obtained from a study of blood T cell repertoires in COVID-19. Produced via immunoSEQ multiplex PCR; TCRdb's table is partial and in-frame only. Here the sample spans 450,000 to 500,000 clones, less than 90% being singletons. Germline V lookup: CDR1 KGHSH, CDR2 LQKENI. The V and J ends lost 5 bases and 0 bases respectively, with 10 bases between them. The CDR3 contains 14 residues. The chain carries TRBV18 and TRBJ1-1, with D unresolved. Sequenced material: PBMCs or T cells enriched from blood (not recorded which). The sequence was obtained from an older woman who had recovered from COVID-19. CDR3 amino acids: CASSSSQLNTEAFF. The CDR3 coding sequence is TGTGCCAGCTCAAGCTCACAGCTGAACACTGAAGCTTTCTTT.